The 5 T cell receptor beta chains reported below all come from one sample, sequenced in a study of blood T cell repertoires in COVID-19. The protocol was immunoSEQ multiplex PCR, while the TCRdb copy is restricted to in-frame clones and leaves out a portion. The sample carries some 190,000 clones, 76% recorded once. The sequenced material came from peripheral blood. The receptor source for this set is a woman between 45 and 65 years old with active or convalescent COVID-19.

The chain is built from TRBV6-6 and TRBJ2-1; the D is unclear. The CDR3 is 11 amino acids. Trimming took 6 bases from V and 10 from J, leaving 10 bases between them. Germline V CDR1 and CDR2: MNHNY, SVGAGI (reference sequence). CDR3 sequence reads: CASSSGFEQFF. As DNA, the CDR3 is TGTGCCAGCAGCTCCGGTTTCGAGCAGTTCTTC.

The chain links TRBV19 to TRBJ1-5; a weak D match, TRBD1 (5 bases). V was clipped by 3 bases and J by 2 bases, with 8 bases between them. Germline CDR1 and CDR2: LNHDA and SQIVND (reference sequence). This CDR3 is 14 amino acids long. The CDR3 sequence is CASSIFRGNQPQHF. The CDR3 DNA is TGTGCCAGTAGTATTTTCAGGGGCAATCAGCCCCAGCATTTT.

This clone was recorded many times. The chain has TRBV5-1 and TRBJ2-5, with TRBD2 matching 9 bases. V lost 0 bases to trimming and J lost 5 bases; unmatched junction nucleotides: 8. The germline CDR1 and CDR2 sequences are SGHRS and YFSETQ. CDR3 size: 16 residues. The CDR3 reads CASSLGWRGGRETQYF. CDR3 sequence (DNA): TGCGCCAGCAGCTTGGGTTGGCGGGGGGGCCGGGAGACCCAGTACTTC. Supplemented by reference TRBV5-1 and TRBJ2-5, the full variable domain reads KAGVTQTPRYLIKTRGQQVTLSCSPISGHRSVSWYQQTPGQGLQFLFEYFSETQRNKGNFPGRFSGRQFSNSRSEMNVSTLELGDSALYLCASSLGWRGGRETQYFGPGTRLLVL.

The chain combines TRBV6-5 with TRBJ2-7; 7 bases are a match to TRBD2. The CDR3 runs 13 residues. Unmatched junction bases numbered 6, after V lost 6 bases and J lost 4 bases. Per the germline V gene, CDR1 is MNHEY and CDR2 is SVGAGI. CDR3 coding DNA: TGTGCCAGCAGGCTTAATAGCGGGTACGAGCAGTACTTC. It translates to CASRLNSGYEQYF.

The CDR3 bases are TGTGCCAGCAGCAAAGGTAAGGGGCGGTCCGGCGGGCAGTACTTC. Translated, it gives CASSKGKGRSGGQYF. This chain uses TRBV21-1 with TRBJ2-7; the table names TRBD1, a call not compared with the DNA. TRBV21-1 counts as a pseudogene. The CDR3 runs 15 residues.